Reported below is one TCR beta chain. Its antigen is unknown. The V and J ends lost 5 bases and 4 bases, in that order; junction bases with no gene match: 4. Germline loops: CDR1 SGHRS, CDR2 YFSETQ. The CDR3 sequence is 13 residues long. Expressed TCRB transcripts were sequenced, since all the RNA that had been isolated was reverse transcribed. Samples of naive, central memory and regulatory T cells yielded a mean of around 4 million reads. Sequenced by immunoSEQ multiplex PCR; TCRdb stores in-frame clones only, minus some. This table holds about 290,000 clones, around 7.3% found once. Sorted CD4+ subsets: naive, central memory, regulatory, stem cell-like memory (CD45RO/CCR7/CD25/CD127/CD95/CD27 panel). These data belong to a study of beta chain features in type 1 diabetes. Study-wide points: Type 1 diabetes patients had moderately but significantly shorter TCRB CDR3s in all four CD4+ subsets.

The chain combines TRBV5-1 with TRBJ1-2; 8 bases match TRBD1. This clonotype was obtained from a woman aged 18-29 years in good health. The sample consisted of central memory CD4+ T cells from blood. The chain's CDR3 is CASRSGTGYGYTF. The DNA for the CDR3 is TGCGCCAGCAGGTCAGGGACAGGCTATGGCTACACCTTC.